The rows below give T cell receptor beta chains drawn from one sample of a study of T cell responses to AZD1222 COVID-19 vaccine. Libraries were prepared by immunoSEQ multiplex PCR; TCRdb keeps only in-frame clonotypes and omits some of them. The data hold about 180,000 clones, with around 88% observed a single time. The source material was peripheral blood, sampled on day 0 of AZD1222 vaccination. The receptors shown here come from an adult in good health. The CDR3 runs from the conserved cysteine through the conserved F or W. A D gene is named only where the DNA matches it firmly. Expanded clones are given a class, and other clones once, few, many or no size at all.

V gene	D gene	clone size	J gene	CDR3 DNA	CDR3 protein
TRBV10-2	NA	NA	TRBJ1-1	TGCGCCAGCAGTTTCAAGGGGGACACTGAAGCTTTCTTT	CASSFKGDTEAFF
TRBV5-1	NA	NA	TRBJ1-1	TGCGCCAGCAGCTTTACCGGGACAATGAACACTGAAGCTTTCTTT	CASSFTGTMNTEAFF
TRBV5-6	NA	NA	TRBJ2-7	TGTGCCAGCAGCCCCACTCTTCGGAGCCTCTCCTACGAGCAGTACTTC	CASSPTLRSLSYEQYF
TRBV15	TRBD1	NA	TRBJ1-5	TGTGCCACCAGCAGGACAGGGGGGCAGCCCCAGCATTTT	CATSRTGGQPQHF
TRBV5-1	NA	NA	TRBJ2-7	TGCGCCAGCAGCCCTATTTTCGGGGGGCAATACGAGCAGTACTTC	CASSPIFGGQYEQYF
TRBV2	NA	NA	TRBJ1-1	TGTGCCAGCAGTGAAGTGGCGGGGTTTGAAGCTTTCTTT	CASSEVAGFEAFF
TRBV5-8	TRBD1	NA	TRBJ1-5	TGTGCCAGCAGGGGGACAGCCCATAGCAATCAGCCCCAGCATTTT	CASRGTAHSNQPQHF
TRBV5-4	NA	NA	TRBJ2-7	TGTGCCAGCAGCTTTGAAACCGAGCAGTACTTC	CASSFETEQYF
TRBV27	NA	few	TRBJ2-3	TGTGCCAGCAGTCGACAGAGAGATACGCAGTATTTT	CASSRQRDTQYF
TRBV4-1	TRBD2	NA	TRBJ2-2	TGCGCCAGCAGCCATGCACTAGCGTCCGGGGAGCTGTTTTTT	CASSHALASGELFF
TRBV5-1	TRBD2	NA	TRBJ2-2	TGCGCCAGCACCAAGACTAGCGGGGGGACTTACACCGGGGAGCTGTTTTTT	CASTKTSGGTYTGELFF
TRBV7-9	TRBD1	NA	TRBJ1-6	TGTGCCAGCAGCTTAGATGGCCAGGGGGATTCACCCCTCCACTTT	CASSLDGQGDSPLHF
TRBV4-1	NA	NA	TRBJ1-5	TGCGCCAGCAGCCAAGAGGGGGGAGGCAATCAGCCCCAGCATTTT	CASSQEGGGNQPQHF
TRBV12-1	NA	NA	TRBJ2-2	TGTGCCAGCAGCTTTTCCGGCCCCCCCTACACCGGGGAGCTGTTTTTT	CASSFSGPPYTGELFF
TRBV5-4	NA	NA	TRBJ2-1	TGTGCCAGCAGCCCCGAGGTAGCGGACAATGAGCAGTTCTTC	CASSPEVADNEQFF
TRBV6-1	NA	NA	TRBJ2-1	TGTGCCAGCAGTGAAGAGGAGGATAGCTCCTACAATGAGCAGTTCTTC	CASSEEEDSSYNEQFF
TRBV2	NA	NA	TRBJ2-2	TGTGCCAGCAGTGAAGTCAGGCTGTCGAACACCGGGGAGCTGTTTTTT	CASSEVRLSNTGELFF
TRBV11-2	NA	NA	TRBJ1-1	TGTGCCAGCAGCTTAGGAAATACAGGGATGAACACTGAAGCTTTCTTT	CASSLGNTGMNTEAFF